The 14 T cell receptor beta chains below all came from one sample that was sequenced in a study of read filtering for tumor transcriptome and immune sequencing. This library used 300 to 450 ng RNA and molecular barcoded adaptors spanning alpha/delta and beta/gamma chains. TCRdb analysed the reads with MiXCR anew, one entry per CDR3 protein. The data show around 58,000 distinct CDR3 sequences, 14% seen once. Sequencing was carried out using a population of CD138-negative cells sorted from bone marrow. All receptors derive from a donor at least 40 years old with multiple myeloma.

Concerning this clonotype itself: Compared with germline, one end of the junction differs, possibly owing to a read error. The chain carries TRBV20-1 and TRBJ2-7; D is unresolved. CDR3 length: 14 amino acids. Germline CDR1 reads DFQATT; CDR2 reads SNEGSKA (reference sequence). The chain's CDR3 is CSVRDPQVSYEQYF. DNA of the CDR3: TGCAGTGTTAGAGATCCCCAGGTTTCCTACGAGCAGTACTTC.

This clonotype was observed at least ten times. The chain joins TRBV5-1 to TRBJ1-1; no clear D. This CDR3 has 16 residues. V was pared by 4 bases and J by 1 base, with 17 bases between. CDR1 is SGHRS and CDR2 is YFSETQ in the germline V gene. The CDR3 DNA sequence: TGCGCCAGCAGCCTAGTCAAATCCGCGGCGAACACTGAAGCTTTCTTT. Protein sequence: CASSLVKSAANTEAFF.

This chain joins TRBV6-2 or TRBV6-3 and TRBJ1-2; possible D gene TRBD1, 6 bases. There are 16 residues in the CDR3. CDR1 and CDR2 (germline): MNHEY, SVGEGT. The ends were cut back, 6 bases at V and 2 bases at J, with 19 bases in the middle. The CDR3 protein is CASSYTARQDNYGYTF. Written as DNA, the CDR3 is TGTGCCAGCAGCTATACAGCTCGACAGGACAACTATGGCTACACCTTC.

This clonotype was seen repeatedly, ten times or more. The rearrangement joins TRBV7-3 to TRBJ1-1; unclear D gene. CDR1 and CDR2 from the germline V gene are SGHTA and FQGTGA. This CDR3 has 14 amino acids. The V end lost 1 base, the J end lost 1 base, and 7 bases lay between the germline ends. CDR3 in amino acids: CASSLNPWNTEAFF. In DNA, the CDR3 is TGTGCCAGCAGCTTAAATCCATGGAACACTGAAGCTTTCTTT.

This clonotype was detected only a few times. CDR3 sequence reads: CASSLSPRTEGNQPQHF. DNA for the CDR3: TGTGCCAGCAGTTTATCCCCCCGGACAGAGGGAAATCAGCCCCAGCATTTT. The chain carries TRBV27 and TRBJ1-5, with D tentatively TRBD1 (6 bases). Germline V lookup: CDR1 MNHEY, CDR2 SMNVEV (reference sequence). CDR3 length: 17 amino acids. Trimming shortened V by 0 bases and J by 4 bases, and 16 bases separated the two germline ends.

V is TRBV20-1 and J is TRBJ2-2; 10 bases fit TRBD2. Germline CDR1 and CDR2: DFQATT and SNEGSKA (reference sequence). This CDR3 contains 16 residues. The V gene end was trimmed by 0 bases and the J gene end by 4 bases; junction bases not matched to a gene: 5. The CDR3 protein is CSARDRRTSGTGELFF. The CDR3 DNA sequence: TGCAGTGCTAGAGATAGGCGGACTAGCGGCACCGGGGAGCTGTTTTTT.

This clonotype has ten or more counts. The gene calls are TRBV7-9 and TRBJ2-1; D possibly corresponds to TRBD1 (8 bases). The V end was cut by 5 bases, the J end by 9 bases, with 17 bases between. This CDR3 region has 14 residues. The V gene's germline CDR1 is SEHNR and CDR2 FQNEAQ (reference sequence). CDR3 in amino acids: CASSPPDREGEQFF. The CDR3 DNA reads as TGTGCCAGCAGCCCACCGGACAGGGAGGGTGAGCAGTTCTTC.

The chain has TRBV4-3 and TRBJ2-7, with unresolved D. In germline, CDR1 is LGHNA, CDR2 YSLEER. V was clipped by 1 base and J by 2 bases, with 9 bases between them. This CDR3 region has 14 residues. As DNA, the CDR3 is TGCGCCAGCAGCCAAGCCGGTCCGACCTACGAGCAGTACTTC. This sequence encodes CASSQAGPTYEQYF.

This clonotype was picked up many times. The chain links TRBV7-8 to TRBJ2-2; D might be TRBD2 (5 bases). Germline CDR1 and CDR2: SGHVS and FQNEAQ. The CDR3 extends over 16 amino acids. Trimming cost V 0 bases and J 0 bases, with 8 bases left between them. For the CDR3, the DNA is TGTGCCAGCAGCTTAGCCGCGGGCTCGAACACCGGGGAGCTGTTTTTT. The encoded protein is CASSLAAGSNTGELFF.

This clonotype came up many times. The V and J genes are TRBV2 and TRBJ2-3, with a tentative D call TRBD1 (6 bases). CDR1 SNHLY and CDR2 FYNNEI come from the germline V gene. CDR3 size: 16 residues. V gave up 7 bases and J gave up 6 bases, with 23 bases separating them. CDR3 coding DNA: TGTGCCAGCACCTTGGACAGCCCTAAGGGAGTCGATACGCAGTATTTT. Protein sequence: CASTLDSPKGVDTQYF. Full variable domain (remainder filled in from reference TRBV2 and TRBJ2-3): EPEVTQTPSHQVTQMGQEVILRCVPISNHLYFYWYRQILGQKVEFLVSFYNNEISEKSEIFDDQFSVERPDGSNFTLKIRSTKLEDSAMYFCASTLDSPKGVDTQYFGPGTRLTVL.

The genes are TRBV7-3 and TRBJ2-5, with D unresolved. V dropped 2 bases and J dropped 2 bases, with 6 bases sitting between them. Germline lookup yields CDR1 SGHTA and CDR2 FQGTGA. The CDR3 totals 13 residues. DNA for the CDR3: TGTGCCAGCAGCTTACTACCACAAGAGACCCAGTACTTC. The encoded protein is CASSLLPQETQYF.

For this clonotype: With a much larger clone just one base away, this may be a read error. The rearrangement links TRBV11-3 to TRBJ2-3, with TRBD2 matching 9 bases. Germline CDR1 reads SGHNT; CDR2 reads YENEEA. The J segment lost 5 bases and the V segment lost 6 bases, leaving 27 bases of the junction unmatched. This CDR3 spans 21 amino acids. DNA of the CDR3: TGTGCCAGCAGTTCGTCTTGGGATTGGCGGGAGGGCATAATTGGGGGAGATACGCAGTATTTT. This codes for CASSSSWDWREGIIGGDTQYF.

Worth noting for this clonotype: Given a far larger clone just one base away, this is likely a sequencing read error. The chain recombines TRBV12-5 with TRBJ2-1; 13 bases map to TRBD2. This CDR3 is built from 18 residues. Per germline, CDR1 LGHNT and CDR2 FRNRAP. The CDR3 bases are TGTGCCAGCAGTTCCCTCCCCCCCGGGACTAGCGGGACGAATGAGCAGTTCTTC. Translated, it gives CASSSLPPGTSGTNEQFF.

The chain carries TRBV18 and TRBJ2-2; D unclear. CDR3 length equals 12 residues. The V gene's germline CDR1 is KGHSH and CDR2 LQKENI. V was cut by 3 bases and J by 5 bases, with 4 bases left in between. The CDR3: CASSPPTGELFF. The CDR3 coding sequence is TGTGCCAGCTCACCTCCGACCGGGGAGCTGTTTTTT.